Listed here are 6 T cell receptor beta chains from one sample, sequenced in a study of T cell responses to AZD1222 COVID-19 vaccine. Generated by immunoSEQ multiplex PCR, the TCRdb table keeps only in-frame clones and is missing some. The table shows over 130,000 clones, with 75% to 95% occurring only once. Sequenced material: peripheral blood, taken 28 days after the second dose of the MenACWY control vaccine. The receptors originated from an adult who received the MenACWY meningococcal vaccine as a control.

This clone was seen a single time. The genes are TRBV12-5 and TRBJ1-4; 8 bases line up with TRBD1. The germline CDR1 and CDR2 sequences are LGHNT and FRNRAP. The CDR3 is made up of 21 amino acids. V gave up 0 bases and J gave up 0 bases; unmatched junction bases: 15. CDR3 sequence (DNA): TGTGCTAGTGGTTTGGTCCTAGCTCCGGGACAGGCCTATGCAACTAATGAAAAACTGTTTTTT. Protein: CASGLVLAPGQAYATNEKLFF.

The chain's CDR3 is CATSSASGANVLTF. For the CDR3, the DNA is TGTGCCACCAGTTCCGCCTCTGGGGCCAACGTCCTGACTTTC. The chain joins TRBV24-1 to TRBJ2-6; no clear D gene. CDR1 is KGHDR, CDR2 SFDVKD, per germline. Trimming took off 6 bases at V and 0 bases at J, with 5 bases between the two ends. CDR3 length: 14 residues.

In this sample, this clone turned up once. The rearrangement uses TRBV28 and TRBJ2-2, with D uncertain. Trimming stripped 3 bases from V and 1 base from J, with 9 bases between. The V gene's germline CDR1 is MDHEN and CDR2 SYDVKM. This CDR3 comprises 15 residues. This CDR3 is CASSFISGNTGELFF. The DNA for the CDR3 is TGTGCCAGCAGTTTTATTTCAGGGAACACCGGGGAGCTGTTTTTT.

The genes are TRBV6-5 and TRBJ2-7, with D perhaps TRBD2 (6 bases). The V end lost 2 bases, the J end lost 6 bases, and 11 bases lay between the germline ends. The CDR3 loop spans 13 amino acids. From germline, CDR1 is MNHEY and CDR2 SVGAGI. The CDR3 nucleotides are TGTGCCAGCAGTTACGCGGGGAGCTCCGAGCAGTACTTC. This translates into CASSYAGSSEQYF.

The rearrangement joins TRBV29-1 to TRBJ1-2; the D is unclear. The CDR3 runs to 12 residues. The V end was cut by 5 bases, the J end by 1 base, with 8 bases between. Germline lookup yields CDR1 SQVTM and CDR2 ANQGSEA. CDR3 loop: CSVYGFNYGYTF. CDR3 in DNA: TGCAGCGTTTATGGCTTTAACTATGGCTACACCTTC.

CDR3 DNA: TGTGCCAGCAGTTTATCCCCCGCAAGTAGGGCTGAAGCTTTCTTT. It encodes CASSLSPASRAEAFF. V gene TRBV28 combines with J gene TRBJ1-1; D call uncertain. The CDR3 is 15 amino acids. V lost 1 base to trimming and J lost 6 bases, with 15 bases between them. The germline CDR1 and CDR2 sequences are MDHEN and SYDVKM.